Listed here are 21 T cell receptor beta chains from one sample, sequenced in a study of OX40 agonist ivuxolimab in advanced cancers. Assay: immunoSEQ multiplex PCR; the TCRdb copy retains only in-frame clones and omits some. The data hold just over 40,000 clones, with about nine tenths observed a single time. The sequences come from CD4+ or CD8+ T cells sorted from blood, collected in a trial of the OX40 agonist ivuxolimab. These receptor sequences come from an adult with an advanced solid tumor such as melanoma, head and neck, liver or kidney cancer.

The CDR3 sequence is CASSSWSYEQYF. DNA for the CDR3: TGTGCCAGCAGCTCCTGGTCCTACGAGCAGTACTTC. The gene calls are TRBV2 and TRBJ2-7; D is unclear. Trimming took off 6 bases at V and 1 base at J, with 7 bases between the two ends. CDR3 size: 12 residues. Looked up from germline, CDR1 is SNHLY and CDR2 is FYNNEI. The full variable domain, in which reference TRBV2 and TRBJ2-7 provide the parts outside the CDR3, is EPEVTQTPSHQVTQMGQEVILRCVPISNHLYFYWYRQILGQKVEFLVSFYNNEISEKSEIFDDQFSVERPDGSNFTLKIRSTKLEDSAMYFCASSSWSYEQYFGPGTRLTVT.

This clone was observed once. V and J are TRBV7-9 and TRBJ2-5, with 8 nucleotides matching TRBD2. Germline V lookup: CDR1 SEHNR, CDR2 FQNEAQ (reference sequence). Losses at the gene ends were 5 bases for V and 4 bases for J; bases not matched to a gene: 15. The CDR3 is made up of 17 amino acids. The CDR3 here is CASSPRFAGGSSETQYF. CDR3 coding DNA: TGTGCCAGCAGCCCCCGTTTTGCGGGAGGTTCGTCAGAGACCCAGTACTTC.

J is TRBJ1-2 and V is TRBV4-1; D may be TRBD1 (6 bases). Germline loops: CDR1 MGHRA, CDR2 YSYEKL. The CDR3 length is 14 residues. V shed 1 base and J shed 7 bases, with 13 bases lying between them. This CDR3 reads CASSQVAGASGYTF. The CDR3 DNA reads TGCGCCAGCAGCCAAGTGGCAGGGGCTAGTGGCTACACCTTC.

The chain recombines TRBV6-1 with TRBJ2-5; D not resolved. Trimming shortened V by 2 bases and J by 5 bases, and 3 bases separated the two germline ends. In germline, CDR1 is MNHNS, CDR2 SASEGT. CDR3 length: 11 amino acids. The CDR3 bases are TGTGCCAGCAGTGAAAGCGAGACCCAGTACTTC. Amino acid sequence: CASSESETQYF.

The chain links TRBV6-5 to TRBJ2-5; TRBD2 agrees at 9 bases. CDR3 length equals 15 residues. With 6 bases clipped from V and 2 bases from J, the junction kept 7 bases outside the gene matches. CDR1 and CDR2 from the germline V gene are MNHEY and SVGAGI. CDR3 nucleotides: TGTGCCAGCAGCGGCGGGGGGGGCCTTCAAGAGACCCAGTACTTC. This gives the protein CASSGGGGLQETQYF.

This clone was picked up a small number of times. J is TRBJ1-5 and V is TRBV27; tentative D call: TRBD1 (6 bases). Trimming stripped 7 bases from V and 5 bases from J, with 18 bases between. Germline CDR1 MNHEY, CDR2 SMNVEV (reference sequence). The length of the CDR3 is 15 residues. The CDR3 sequence is CASKSRGSGDQPQHF. The CDR3 coding sequence is TGTGCCAGCAAGAGCAGGGGTTCAGGGGATCAGCCCCAGCATTTT.

V is TRBV7-9 and J is TRBJ2-3; 8 bases are shared with TRBD2. Germline V CDR1 and CDR2: SEHNR, FQNEAQ (reference sequence). V lost 4 bases and J lost 6; bases outside the gene matches: 12. The CDR3 has 16 amino acids. CDR3 region: CASSSFDSGTRDTQYF. CDR3 DNA sequence: TGTGCCAGCAGCTCCTTCGATAGCGGGACCAGGGATACGCAGTATTTT.

This sequence joins TRBV15 and TRBJ1-2; no definite D call. Germline V gene data show CDR1 as LNHNV and CDR2 as YYDKDF (reference sequence). Trimming removed 0 bases at V and 6 bases at J, with 14 bases between. CDR3 size: 15 residues. The CDR3 region is CATSRDGRTRNGYTF. In DNA form, the CDR3 reads TGTGCCACCAGCAGAGATGGGAGGACCCGGAATGGCTACACCTTC. Full variable domain (outside the CDR3, taken from reference TRBV15 and TRBJ1-2): DAMVIQNPRYQVTQFGKPVTLSCSQTLNHNVMYWYQQKSSQAPKLLFHYYDKDFNNEADTPDNFQSRRPNTSFCFLDIRSPGLGDTAMYLCATSRDGRTRNGYTFGSGTRLTVV.

The chain recombines TRBV27 with TRBJ2-7; TRBD2 aligns across 11 bases. Germline CDR1 is MNHEY and CDR2 is SMNVEV (reference sequence). This CDR3 contains 14 residues. The J segment lost 6 bases and the V segment lost 5 bases, leaving 6 bases of the junction unmatched. For the CDR3, the DNA is TGTGCCAGCAGTATGGGACTAGCGGCAAGCGAGCAGTACTTC. Residues: CASSMGLAASEQYF.

The gene calls are TRBV10-3 and TRBJ2-2; 7 bases are shared with TRBD2. CDR1 ENHRY and CDR2 SYGVKD come from the germline V gene. V lost 9 bases to trimming and J lost 0 bases; unmatched junction nucleotides: 10. The CDR3 runs 16 residues. The CDR3 DNA sequence: TGTGCCATTCCGGCCGGGACTACCTCGAACACCGGGGAGCTGTTTTTT. It translates to CAIPAGTTSNTGELFF.

CDR3 coding DNA: TGTGCCAGCAGCTCACCGGGACAGGGAGAACAAGAGACCCAGTACTTC. It encodes CASSSPGQGEQETQYF. The chain recombines TRBV13 with TRBJ2-5, with 9 bases that match TRBD1. This CDR3 has 16 amino acids. Germline trimming cut 4 bases from V and 2 bases from J; bases unmatched to any gene: 8. Germline CDR1 PRHDT, CDR2 FYEKMQ (reference sequence).

The chain recombines TRBV6-6 with TRBJ1-1; weak D call: TRBD1 (5 bases). The V gene lost 5 bases and the J gene lost 1 base, with 11 bases spanning the gap. Germline-derived CDR1 and CDR2 are MNHNY and SVGAGI (reference sequence). CDR3 size: 14 residues. The CDR3 region is CASSIGTTNTEAFF. DNA for the CDR3: TGTGCCAGCAGTATTGGGACCACGAACACTGAAGCTTTCTTT.

The chain carries TRBV7-9 and TRBJ2-7; possibly TRBD2 for D (6 bases). V lost 1 base, J lost 0 bases, and 13 bases lay in between. Germline V gene data show CDR1 as SEHNR and CDR2 as FQNEAQ (reference sequence). CDR3 length: 16 amino acids. CDR3 sequence reads: CASSLDRRGSSYEQYF. DNA of the CDR3: TGTGCCAGCAGCTTAGATCGGCGGGGTTCCTCCTACGAGCAGTACTTC.

V gene TRBV9 combines with J gene TRBJ2-2; D gene unclear. The CDR3 length is 13 residues. In germline, CDR1 is SGDLS, CDR2 YYNGEE. The V end lost 0 bases, the J end lost 1 base, and 1 base lay between the germline ends. The CDR3 coding sequence is TGTGCCAGCAGCGTAGGGAACACCGGGGAGCTGTTTTTT. It yields the protein CASSVGNTGELFF.

As for this clone: The junction departs from the called germline gene at one end, perhaps through a read error. V gene TRBV7-7 combines with J gene TRBJ2-1; D remains unclear. CDR1 and CDR2 from the germline V gene are SSHAT and FNYEAQ (reference sequence). The CDR3 contains 13 residues. The CDR3: CASSLSVYNEQFF. Here the CDR3 DNA reads TGTGCTAGCAGCTTATCTGTGTACAATGAGCAGTTCTTC.

The J gene is TRBJ1-1, the V gene TRBV7-3; a weak D match, TRBD1 (6 bases). V dropped 4 bases and J dropped 4 bases, with 10 bases sitting between them. The CDR3 runs 13 residues. Germline CDR1 reads SGHTA; CDR2 reads FQGTGA. This chain's CDR3 is CASSSLGGTEAFF. CDR3 in DNA: TGTGCCAGCAGCTCCTTAGGGGGCACTGAAGCTTTCTTT.

CDR3 coding DNA: TGCGCCAGCAGCATTAGCGGGACCTACCAAGAGACCCAGTACTTC. Translation gives CASSISGTYQETQYF. The chain combines TRBV4-1 with TRBJ2-5, with TRBD2 matching 8 bases. Germline CDR1 and CDR2: MGHRA and YSYEKL. Trimming cost V 5 bases and J 0 bases; bases outside gene matches: 5. This CDR3 has 15 amino acids.

The chain has TRBV6-5 and TRBJ1-1; D not certain. Trimming took off 4 bases at V and 5 bases at J, with 14 bases between the two ends. CDR1 is MNHEY and CDR2 is SVGAGI in the germline V gene. The CDR3 contains 14 residues. The CDR3 region is CASSFDVKGTEAFF. For the CDR3, the DNA is TGTGCCAGCAGTTTCGACGTGAAAGGGACTGAAGCTTTCTTT.

The genes are TRBV5-6 and TRBJ1-5; D call uncertain. Germline-derived CDR1 and CDR2 are SGHDT and YYEEEE. CDR3 size: 12 residues. Between the trimmed V and J ends, which lost 0 bases and 4 bases, there was a span of 2 bases. The DNA for the CDR3 is TGTGCCAGCAGCTTGGAGAATCAGCCCCAGCATTTT. It is translated as CASSLENQPQHF.

This rearrangement joins TRBV28 to TRBJ2-7; the D is unclear. Germline loops: CDR1 MDHEN, CDR2 SYDVKM. V was clipped by 6 bases and J by 6 bases, with 12 bases between them. The CDR3 has 12 amino acids. The DNA for the CDR3 is TGTGCCAGCAGCCCCTCGGTTCGCGAGCAGTACTTC. Translation: CASSPSVREQYF.

The chain recombines TRBV10-2 with TRBJ2-5, with D tentatively TRBD1 (6 bases). CDR1 is WSHSY, CDR2 SAAADI, per germline. V was shortened by 6 bases and J by 3 bases, with 11 bases between the two germline ends. The CDR3 loop spans 13 amino acids. The CDR3 nucleotides read TGCGCCAGCAGACTGACAGGCGAAGAGACCCAGTACTTC. Residues: CASRLTGEETQYF.